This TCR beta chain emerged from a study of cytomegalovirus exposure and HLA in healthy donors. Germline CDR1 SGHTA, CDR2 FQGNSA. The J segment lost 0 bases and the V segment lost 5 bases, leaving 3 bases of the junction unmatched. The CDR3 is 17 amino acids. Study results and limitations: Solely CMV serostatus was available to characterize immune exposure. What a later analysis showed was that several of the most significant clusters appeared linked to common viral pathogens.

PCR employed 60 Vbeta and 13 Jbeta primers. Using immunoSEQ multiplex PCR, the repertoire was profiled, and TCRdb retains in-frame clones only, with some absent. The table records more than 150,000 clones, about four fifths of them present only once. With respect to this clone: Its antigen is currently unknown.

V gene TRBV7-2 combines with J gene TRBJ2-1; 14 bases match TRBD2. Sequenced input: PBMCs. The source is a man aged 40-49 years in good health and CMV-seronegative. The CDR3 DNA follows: TGTGCCAGCAGCGCGACTAGCGGGGGGGGCTCCTACAATGAGCAGTTCTTC. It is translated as CASSATSGGGSYNEQFF.